This T cell receptor beta chain originates from a study of T cells after yellow fever vaccination. Study observations and caveats: FACS-sorted repertoires could contain abundant clonotypes contaminating from the bulk population.

This clonotype was found a few times. Its matching antigen is unknown. Trimming removed 1 base from V and 7 bases from J; junction bases left unmatched: 13. There are 18 residues in the CDR3. Germline V lookup: CDR1 SGHRS, CDR2 YFSETQ. From the 5' RACE reads, TCRdb called clonotypes with MiXCR, one entry per CDR3 protein. The data show more than 350,000 distinct CDR3 sequences, 9.5% to 13% seen once. This clonotype was obtained from a man aged 18 to 29 who received the YFV17D yellow fever vaccine. The chain is built from TRBV5-1 and TRBJ2-2, with 10 bases aligning to TRBD1. This specimen consisted of PBMCs, obtained on the day of the first yellow fever vaccination. The CDR3 DNA sequence: TGCGCCAGCAGCTTGCTTCCGTTGGGACAGGGGAGTCACGGGGAGCTGTTTTTT. Its protein product is CASSLLPLGQGSHGELFF.